This paragraph reports one TCR beta chain. The data originate from a study of memory CD4+ T cells and cytomegalovirus serostatus. Profiling relied on immunoSEQ multiplex PCR, and the TCRdb table lists in-frame clones only, not all of them. Of about 82,000 clones in the sample, 75% to 90% were seen once. The sort gate was single viable CD3+CD4+CD8-CD45RO+ cells for memory CD4+ T cells. Losses at the gene ends were 1 base for V and 0 bases for J; bases not matched to a gene: 3. From germline, CDR1 is SGHTA and CDR2 FQGNSA. This CDR3 comprises 15 residues. The chain carries TRBV7-2 and TRBJ2-7; 7 bases are shared with TRBD1. This clonotype was obtained from an adult in good health and CMV-seronegative. Specimen: memory CD4+ T cells from blood. CDR3 residues: CASSLGGTVSYEQYF. In DNA form, the CDR3 reads TGTGCCAGCAGCTTAGGGGGGACAGTCTCCTACGAGCAGTACTTC.